A single sample is the source of the 10 T cell receptor beta chains below, sequenced in a study of T cell responses to AZD1222 COVID-19 vaccine. TCRdb keeps only in-frame clones here, not all; method: immunoSEQ multiplex PCR. The sample lists some 64,000 clones, more than 85% seen once, with 15% to 20% in the top ten. Sample: peripheral blood, taken on day 0 of AZD1222 vaccination. These receptors were obtained from an adult in good health.

The gene calls are TRBV27 and TRBJ2-1, with 12 bases aligning to TRBD2. V shed 7 bases, J shed 4 bases, and the junction held 8 bases outside the gene matches. The CDR3 spans 16 residues. Germline assignment: CDR1 MNHEY and CDR2 SMNVEV (reference sequence). The CDR3 bases are TGTGCCAGCAACCCTCCGGGACTAGCGGGTTACAATGAGCAGTTCTTC. Translating it yields CASNPPGLAGYNEQFF.

The chain recombines TRBV7-8 with TRBJ1-2; D unresolved. Trimming pared 6 bases from V and 7 bases from J, leaving 15 bases between. Germline loops: CDR1 SGHVS, CDR2 FQNEAQ. There are 13 residues in the CDR3. In DNA, the CDR3 is TGTGCCAGCAGTAGACTGCCGGAGGGTGGCTACACCTTC. It yields the protein CASSRLPEGGYTF. The variable domain in full, completed from reference TRBV7-8 and TRBJ1-2, reads GAGVSQSPRYKVAKRGQDVALRCDPISGHVSLFWYQQALGQGPEFLTYFQNEAQLDKSGLPSDRFFAERPEGSVSTLKIQRTQQEDSAVYLCASSRLPEGGYTFGSGTRLTVV.

This clone came up once. The V call is TRBV6-5, the J call TRBJ2-3; D is ambiguous. The CDR3 runs 12 residues. Germline loops: CDR1 MNHEY, CDR2 SVGAGI. Trimming stripped 5 bases from V and 3 bases from J, with 6 bases between. For the CDR3, the DNA is TGTGCCAGCAGTCCTTATACAGATACGCAGTATTTT. Translation: CASSPYTDTQYF.

This clone turned up a few times. The rearrangement joins TRBV12-3 or TRBV12-4 to TRBJ2-7, with a possible D match to TRBD2 (6 bases). The V end was cut by 5 bases, the J end by 6 bases, with 14 bases between. The CDR3 totals 13 residues. CDR3 in amino acids: CASSPTLRGEQYF. The CDR3 nucleotides are TGTGCCAGCAGTCCGACTTTGCGGGGCGAGCAGTACTTC.

This clone was picked up one time. The V gene is TRBV7-9, the J gene TRBJ2-7, with 9 bases aligning to TRBD2. After removal of 6 bases from V and 6 bases from J, the junction contained 12 bases not matched to a gene. The CDR3 runs 15 residues. Germline CDR1 reads SEHNR; CDR2 reads FQNEAQ (reference sequence). This CDR3 is CASSRPVAGEGEQYF. DNA of the CDR3: TGTGCCAGCAGTCGCCCGGTAGCGGGAGAGGGCGAGCAGTACTTC.

The CDR3 reads CASSSAAGVTNSPLHF. CDR3 nucleotide sequence: TGTGCCAGCAGTTCTGCGGCAGGGGTAACTAATTCACCCCTCCACTTT. This sequence joins TRBV6-5 and TRBJ1-6; a weak D match, TRBD1 (6 bases). The length of the CDR3 is 16 residues. Germline CDR1 and CDR2: MNHEY and SVGAGI. Trimming removed 4 bases at V and 6 bases at J, with 16 bases between.

The chain has TRBV2 and TRBJ2-3; TRBD2 aligns across 10 bases. The V segment lost 6 bases and the J segment 0 bases; nucleotides outside the gene matches: 6. Germline V gene sequence: CDR1 SNHLY, CDR2 FYNNEI. The length of the CDR3 is 16 residues. DNA for the CDR3: TGTGCCAGCAGCGCTAGCGGGGGAACTAGCACAGATACGCAGTATTTT. This codes for CASSASGGTSTDTQYF.

This rearrangement joins TRBV11-2 to TRBJ2-7; the match to TRBD2 covers 7 bases. Trimming removed 1 base from V and 3 bases from J; junction bases left unmatched: 3. This CDR3 has 14 residues. Germline V gives CDR1 SGHAT, CDR2 FQNNGV. The CDR3 reads CASSLAGGIYEQYF. In DNA form, the CDR3 reads TGTGCCAGCAGCTTAGCGGGGGGAATCTACGAGCAGTACTTC. Full variable domain (missing parts from reference TRBV11-2 and TRBJ2-7): EAGVAQSPRYKIIEKRQSVAFWCNPISGHATLYWYQQILGQGPKLLIQFQNNGVVDDSQLPKDRFSAERLKGVDSTLKIQPAKLEDSAVYLCASSLAGGIYEQYFGPGTRLTVT.

J is TRBJ2-1 and V is TRBV6-5; 8 nucleotides align to TRBD1. Germline assignment: CDR1 MNHEY and CDR2 SVGAGI. V shed 7 bases, J shed 5 bases, and the junction held 4 bases outside the gene matches. The CDR3 has 13 residues. CDR3 DNA sequence: TGTGCCAGCACAGGACAGGGAAACAATGAGCAGTTCTTC. The encoded protein is CASTGQGNNEQFF.

In this sample, this clone turned up once. V is TRBV7-9 and J is TRBJ2-5, with TRBD1 matching 9 bases. CDR1 is SEHNR, CDR2 FQNEAQ, per germline (reference sequence). J was trimmed by 4 bases and V by 10 bases; bases with no gene match: 25. The CDR3 loop spans 19 amino acids. CDR3 in DNA: TGTGCCACCAAAAGGGACTTTACCTTACCGGGACAGGGACGAGAGACCCAGTACTTC. It encodes CATKRDFTLPGQGRETQYF.